This entry describes one T cell receptor (beta chain). What it binds is unknown. This sample is drawn from a study of beta chain features in type 1 diabetes. Study results and limitations: Moderate but significant shortening of TCRB CDR3s was recorded in all four CD4+ subsets from Type 1 diabetes patients. Junctions at VDJ sites from type 1 diabetes patients had fewer insertions and more deletions.

Trimming took off 4 bases at V and 3 bases at J, with 14 bases between the two ends. The CDR3 loop spans 15 amino acids. Germline V CDR1 and CDR2: SGHNT, YENEEA. The isolated RNA, all of it, was reverse transcribed, so expressed TCRB transcripts were what got sequenced. Sequencing used immunoSEQ multiplex PCR; TCRdb keeps in-frame clones, though not all of them. The table includes roughly 340,000 clones, roughly 12% detected once. This clonotype was sampled from a woman younger than 35 with type 1 diabetes. Sequencing input: naive CD4+ T cells from blood. The J gene is TRBJ2-3, the V gene TRBV11-3, with D maybe TRBD1 (6 bases). CDR3 protein: CASSSGQPRTDTQYF. CDR3 in DNA: TGTGCCAGCAGCTCCGGACAGCCAAGGACAGATACGCAGTATTTT.